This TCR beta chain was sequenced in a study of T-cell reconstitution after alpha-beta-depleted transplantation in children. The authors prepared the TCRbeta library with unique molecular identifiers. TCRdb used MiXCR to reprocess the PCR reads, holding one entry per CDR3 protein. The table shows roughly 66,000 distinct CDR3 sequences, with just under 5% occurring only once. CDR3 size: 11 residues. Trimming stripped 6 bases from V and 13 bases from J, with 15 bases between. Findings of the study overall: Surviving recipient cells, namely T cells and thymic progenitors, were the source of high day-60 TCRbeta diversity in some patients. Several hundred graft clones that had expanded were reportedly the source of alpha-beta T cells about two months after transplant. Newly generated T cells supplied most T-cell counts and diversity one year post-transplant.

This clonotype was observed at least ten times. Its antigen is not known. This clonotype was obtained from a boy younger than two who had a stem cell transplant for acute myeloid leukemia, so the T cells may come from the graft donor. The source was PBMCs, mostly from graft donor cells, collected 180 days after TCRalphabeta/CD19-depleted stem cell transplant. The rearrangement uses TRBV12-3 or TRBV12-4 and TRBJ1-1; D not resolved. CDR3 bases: TGTGCCAGCAGCTCCCCTCTGGGCGGTTTCTTT. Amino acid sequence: CASSSPLGGFF.